A selection of T cell receptor beta chains follows, all from one sample in a study of the immune and genomic landscape of osteosarcoma. Profiled with immunoSEQ multiplex PCR; TCRdb holds only in-frame clones, not every one. The repertoire holds under 11,000 clones, under 75% seen once, with less than 20% in the top ten. Sequenced: osteosarcoma tumor tissue from the lung. The receptor set was obtained from a human donor with osteosarcoma. Each CDR3 is given with its conserved first and last residue. D genes are given only for firm matches. Some rows mark clone size as missing; the rest say once, few, many or name a class of expanded clone.

V: TRBV20-1
D: -
size: few
J: TRBJ1-1
CDR3: CSAGKYTEAFF
DNA: TGCAGTGCTGGGAAGTACACTGAAGCTTTCTTT

V: TRBV5-1
D: -
size: -
J: TRBJ1-4
CDR3: CASSPDGGLNEKLFF
DNA: TGCGCCAGCAGCCCCGATGGGGGGCTGAATGAAAAACTGTTTTTT

V: TRBV6-5
D: -
size: -
J: TRBJ1-1
CDR3: CASRDPDREEAFF
DNA: TGTGCCAGCAGGGATCCGGACAGAGAAGAAGCTTTCTTT

V: TRBV4-2
D: -
size: once
J: TRBJ2-3
CDR3: CASSLAQGSDTQYF
DNA: TGTGCCAGCAGCTTGGCGCAGGGGTCAGATACGCAGTATTTT

V: TRBV19
D: -
size: -
J: TRBJ2-1
CDR3: CASSIPLNNEQFF
DNA: TGTGCCAGTAGTATCCCACTAAACAATGAGCAGTTCTTC

V: TRBV7-3
D: -
size: -
J: TRBJ1-5
CDR3: CASSFRGGSNQPQHF
DNA: TGTGCCAGCAGCTTCAGGGGAGGGAGCAATCAGCCCCAGCATTTT

V: TRBV28
D: -
size: -
J: TRBJ2-1
CDR3: CASRSRRGNSYNEQFF
DNA: TGTGCCAGCAGATCCCGAAGGGGAAACTCCTACAATGAGCAGTTCTTC

V: TRBV19
D: -
size: -
J: TRBJ1-5
CDR3: CASSITFPGRDSNQPQHF
DNA: TGTGCCAGTAGTATAACGTTTCCCGGCCGGGATAGCAATCAGCCCCAGCATTTT

V: TRBV11-3
D: -
size: -
J: TRBJ2-3
CDR3: CASSLGLANPTDTQYF
DNA: TGTGCCAGCAGCTTAGGCCTAGCAAACCCCACAGATACGCAGTATTTT

V: TRBV27
D: TRBD1
size: -
J: TRBJ1-2
CDR3: CASKEPGQGQDGYTF
DNA: TGTGCCAGCAAAGAGCCGGGACAGGGACAGGACGGCTACACCTTC

V: TRBV2
D: -
size: -
J: TRBJ1-1
CDR3: CASRVGGRLDTEAFF
DNA: TGTGCCTCAAGGGTGGGGGGGAGGTTGGACACTGAAGCTTTCTTT

V: TRBV11-2
D: -
size: -
J: TRBJ2-5
CDR3: CASSLDESAARWGQYF
DNA: TGTGCCAGCAGCTTAGATGAGTCGGCTGCTAGATGGGGCCAGTACTTC

V: TRBV5-1
D: -
size: -
J: TRBJ2-1
CDR3: CASSPSGNSKQFF
DNA: TGCGCCAGCAGCCCCTCCGGGAATTCAAAGCAGTTCTTC

V: TRBV5-4
D: -
size: -
J: TRBJ2-5
CDR3: CASSNFPETQYF
DNA: TGTGCCAGCAGCAATTTCCCGGAGACCCAGTACTTC

V: TRBV30
D: -
size: -
J: TRBJ1-2
CDR3: CAWRAGLGGDDGYTF
DNA: TGTGCCTGGAGGGCGGGCCTGGGGGGGGACGATGGCTACACCTTC

V: TRBV19
D: TRBD2
size: once
J: TRBJ2-5
CDR3: CASSIGGSWLAGDGETQYF
DNA: TGTGCCAGTAGTATCGGGGGGAGTTGGCTAGCGGGAGACGGCGAGACCCAGTACTTC

V: TRBV30
D: -
size: -
J: TRBJ2-1
CDR3: CAWWGNYNEQFF
DNA: TGTGCCTGGTGGGGAAACTACAATGAGCAGTTCTTC

V: TRBV2
D: -
size: once
J: TRBJ2-1
CDR3: CAGGGSYNEQFF
DNA: TGTGCCGGGGGAGGCTCCTACAATGAGCAGTTCTTC

V: TRBV6-1
D: TRBD2
size: -
J: TRBJ2-3
CDR3: CASSPLAGFADTQYF
DNA: TGTGCCAGCAGCCCACTAGCGGGATTCGCAGATACGCAGTATTTT

V: TRBV6-6
D: -
size: -
J: TRBJ1-6
CDR3: CASSYGALPGSPLHF
DNA: TGTGCCAGCAGTTACGGGGCACTCCCAGGTTCACCCCTCCACTTT

V: TRBV23-1
D: -
size: -
J: TRBJ2-3
CDR3: CASKRSPDTQYF
DNA: TGCGCCAGTAAAAGATCGCCAGATACGCAGTATTTT

V: TRBV10-2
D: -
size: -
J: TRBJ2-7
CDR3: CASSEDYYEQYF
DNA: TGCGCCAGCAGTGAGGATTATTACGAGCAGTACTTC

V: TRBV30
D: TRBD2
size: -
J: TRBJ2-2
CDR3: CAGRGETSGANTGELFF
DNA: TGTGCCGGTAGAGGGGAGACTAGCGGGGCCAACACCGGGGAGCTGTTTTTT

V: TRBV28
D: -
size: -
J: TRBJ2-4
CDR3: CASSSKEAADKNIQYF
DNA: TGTGCCAGCAGTTCTAAAGAGGCGGCGGACAAAAACATTCAGTACTTC

V: TRBV7-3
D: -
size: -
J: TRBJ2-3
CDR3: CASSLIGGTTDTQYF
DNA: TGTGCCAGCAGCTTAATAGGTGGAACCACAGATACGCAGTATTTT

V: TRBV4-1
D: TRBD1
size: -
J: TRBJ2-3
CDR3: CASSQSPPTGMGVDTQYF
DNA: TGCGCCAGCAGCCAGTCCCCACCGACAGGGATGGGAGTCGATACGCAGTATTTT

V: TRBV4-2
D: TRBD2
size: -
J: TRBJ2-1
CDR3: CASSQEPQRGSQLNEQFF
DNA: TGTGCCAGCAGCCAGGAACCGCAGCGGGGGTCACAATTGAATGAGCAGTTCTTC

V: TRBV18
D: TRBD1
size: -
J: TRBJ2-3
CDR3: CASSMFGTGGDTQYF
DNA: TGTGCCAGCTCAATGTTCGGGACAGGGGGAGATACGCAGTATTTT

V: TRBV6-4
D: -
size: -
J: TRBJ2-2
CDR3: CDPGPRGELFF
DNA: TGTGATCCAGGGCCGAGGGGGGAGCTGTTTTTT

V: TRBV28
D: -
size: -
J: TRBJ2-3
CDR3: CASSLGDGGADTQYF
DNA: TGTGCCAGCAGTCTAGGGGATGGTGGAGCAGATACGCAGTATTTT

V: TRBV11-2
D: TRBD1
size: -
J: TRBJ1-1
CDR3: CASSADRATEAFF
DNA: TGTGCCAGCAGCGCTGACAGGGCCACTGAAGCTTTCTTT

V: TRBV13
D: TRBD1
size: -
J: TRBJ2-5
CDR3: CASSASQGKETQYF
DNA: TGTGCCAGCAGCGCCTCACAGGGGAAAGAGACCCAGTACTTC

V: TRBV7-6
D: TRBD1
size: -
J: TRBJ2-2
CDR3: CASSLRTGYTGELFF
DNA: TGTGCCAGCAGCTTGCGGACAGGGTACACCGGGGAGCTGTTTTTT

V: TRBV5-1
D: TRBD2
size: -
J: TRBJ2-1
CDR3: CASMRGTSGNEQFF
DNA: TGCGCCAGCATGAGGGGGACTAGCGGGAATGAGCAGTTCTTC

V: TRBV9
D: -
size: -
J: TRBJ2-1
CDR3: CASSVGGLYNEQFF
DNA: TGTGCCAGCAGCGTAGGAGGCTTGTACAATGAGCAGTTCTTC

V: TRBV9
D: TRBD2
size: -
J: TRBJ2-3
CDR3: CASSSIGAGVADTQYF
DNA: TGTGCCAGCAGCTCTATAGGCGCGGGAGTGGCAGATACGCAGTATTTT

V: TRBV25-1
D: TRBD1
size: -
J: TRBJ1-4
CDR3: CASSDTLGQGLEKLFF
DNA: TGTGCCAGCAGTGACACCCTGGGACAGGGATTGGAAAAACTGTTTTTT

V: TRBV7-9
D: -
size: -
J: TRBJ2-1
CDR3: CASTMGGSYNEQFF
DNA: TGTGCCAGCACTATGGGGGGTTCCTACAATGAGCAGTTCTTC

V: TRBV16
D: TRBD1
size: large
J: TRBJ1-1
CDR3: CASSQSKGARTEAFF
DNA: TGTGCCAGCAGCCAATCAAAGGGGGCGCGAACTGAAGCTTTCTTT

V: TRBV19
D: -
size: -
J: TRBJ2-7
CDR3: CASSIGQRGTQYF
DNA: TGTGCCAGTAGTATTGGCCAGAGGGGTACGCAGTACTTC

V: TRBV10-3
D: TRBD1
size: -
J: TRBJ1-1
CDR3: CAISESGRQGGTEAFF
DNA: TGTGCCATCAGTGAGTCGGGAAGACAGGGAGGCACTGAAGCTTTCTTT

V: TRBV18
D: -
size: -
J: TRBJ2-5
CDR3: CASSPTAPGPLDETQYF
DNA: TGTGCCAGCTCACCAACAGCACCGGGACCCCTGGACGAGACCCAGTACTTC

V: TRBV7-3
D: -
size: -
J: TRBJ2-3
CDR3: CASSALARGRTDTQYF
DNA: TGTGCCAGCAGCGCCTTAGCAAGGGGTCGCACAGATACGCAGTATTTT

V: TRBV2
D: -
size: -
J: TRBJ2-2
CDR3: CASSRNQGGSNTGELFF
DNA: TGTGCCAGCAGTCGCAACCAGGGGGGGTCGAACACCGGGGAGCTGTTTTTT

V: TRBV5-4
D: -
size: -
J: TRBJ2-5
CDR3: CASSFEGGRGTQYF
DNA: TGTGCCAGCAGCTTTGAGGGGGGCCGCGGGACCCAGTACTTC

V: TRBV6-5
D: -
size: once
J: TRBJ1-1
CDR3: CASSYLPTTEAFF
DNA: TGTGCCAGCAGTTACTTACCGACCACTGAAGCTTTCTTT

V: TRBV27
D: -
size: -
J: TRBJ2-6
CDR3: CASSRFSGANVLTF
DNA: TGTGCCAGCAGTCGGTTCTCTGGGGCCAACGTCCTGACTTTC

V: TRBV9
D: -
size: -
J: TRBJ2-5
CDR3: CASSLRGSPLQETQYF
DNA: TGTGCCAGCAGCCTCCGAGGCTCACCTCTCCAAGAGACCCAGTACTTC

V: TRBV5-1
D: TRBD2
size: -
J: TRBJ2-3
CDR3: CASSAKLAGDTDTQYF
DNA: TGCGCCAGCAGCGCAAAACTAGCGGGGGACACAGATACGCAGTATTTT

V: TRBV5-5
D: -
size: -
J: TRBJ2-3
CDR3: CASSLSTDTQYF
DNA: TGTGCCAGCAGCCTGAGCACAGATACGCAGTATTTT

V: TRBV1
D: -
size: -
J: TRBJ2-1
CDR3: CTSSQVVSGRGGPYNEQFF
DNA: TGCACCAGCAGCCAAGTGGTTAGCGGGAGAGGGGGTCCCTACAATGAGCAGTTCTTC

V: TRBV5-1
D: -
size: -
J: TRBJ1-1
CDR3: CASILGVLNTEAFF
DNA: TGCGCCAGCATCCTAGGGGTACTGAACACTGAAGCTTTCTTT

V: TRBV19
D: -
size: once
J: TRBJ2-7
CDR3: CASSRVRAGSSYEQYF
DNA: TGTGCCAGTAGTAGGGTCAGGGCTGGAAGCTCCTACGAGCAGTACTTC

V: TRBV5-1
D: -
size: -
J: TRBJ1-1
CDR3: CASSVGTATEAFF
DNA: TGCGCCAGCAGCGTAGGGACTGCAACTGAAGCTTTCTTT

V: TRBV4-1
D: -
size: -
J: TRBJ2-5
CDR3: CASSQSRGGGGETQYF
DNA: TGCGCCAGCAGCCAATCCAGGGGCGGGGGCGGTGAGACCCAGTACTTC